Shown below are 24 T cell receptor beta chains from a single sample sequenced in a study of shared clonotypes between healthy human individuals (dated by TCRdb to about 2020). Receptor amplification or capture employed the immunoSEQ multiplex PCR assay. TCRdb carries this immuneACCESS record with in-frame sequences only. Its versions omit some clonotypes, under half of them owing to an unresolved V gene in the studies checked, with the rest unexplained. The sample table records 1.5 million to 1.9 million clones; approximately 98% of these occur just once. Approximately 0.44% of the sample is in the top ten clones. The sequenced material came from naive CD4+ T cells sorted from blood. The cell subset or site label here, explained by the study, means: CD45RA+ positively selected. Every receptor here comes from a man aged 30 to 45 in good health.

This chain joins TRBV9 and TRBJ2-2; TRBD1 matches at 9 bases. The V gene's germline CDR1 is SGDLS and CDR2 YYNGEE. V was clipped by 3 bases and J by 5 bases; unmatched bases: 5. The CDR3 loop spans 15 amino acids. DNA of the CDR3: TGTGCCAGCAGCGACAGGGGGCTAGGGACCGGGGAGCTGTTTTTT. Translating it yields CASSDRGLGTGELFF.

This chain's CDR3 is CASSRTSGSGTQYF. The CDR3 region has the DNA TGTGCCAGCAGCCGGACTAGCGGGAGTGGGACCCAGTACTTC. This chain connects TRBV7-2 to TRBJ2-5; 13 nucleotides align to TRBD2. The CDR3 is 14 residues long. In germline, CDR1 is SGHTA, CDR2 FQGNSA. The J segment lost 7 bases and the V segment lost 5 bases, leaving 4 bases of the junction unmatched.

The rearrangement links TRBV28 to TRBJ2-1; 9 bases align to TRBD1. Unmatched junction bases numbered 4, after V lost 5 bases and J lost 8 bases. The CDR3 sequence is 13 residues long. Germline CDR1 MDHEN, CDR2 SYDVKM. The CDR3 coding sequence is TGTGCCAGCAGTGCACAGGGGGCCGATGAGCAGTTCTTC. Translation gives CASSAQGADEQFF.

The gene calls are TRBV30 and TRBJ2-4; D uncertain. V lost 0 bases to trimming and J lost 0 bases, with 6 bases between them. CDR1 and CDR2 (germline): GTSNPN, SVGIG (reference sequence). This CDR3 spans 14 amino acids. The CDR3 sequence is CAWSVLLAKNIQYF. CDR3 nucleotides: TGTGCCTGGAGTGTTTTGCTAGCCAAAAACATTCAGTACTTC.

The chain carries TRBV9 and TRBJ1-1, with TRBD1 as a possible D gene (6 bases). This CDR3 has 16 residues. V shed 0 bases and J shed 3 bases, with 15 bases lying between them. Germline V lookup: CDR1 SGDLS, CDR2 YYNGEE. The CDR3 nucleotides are TGTGCCAGCAGCGTAGGAGGGACACCAAAACACACTGAAGCTTTCTTT. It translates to CASSVGGTPKHTEAFF.

CDR3 residues: CASSLWDGTYRPTGELFF. The CDR3 bases are TGTGCCAGCAGTTTATGGGACGGGACATATAGACCCACCGGGGAGCTGTTTTTT. The chain employs TRBV27 and TRBJ2-2; tentatively, D is TRBD1 (6 bases). This CDR3 is 18 amino acids long. The germline gives CDR1 MNHEY, CDR2 SMNVEV (reference sequence). Trimming removed 1 base from V and 4 bases from J, with 19 bases in between.

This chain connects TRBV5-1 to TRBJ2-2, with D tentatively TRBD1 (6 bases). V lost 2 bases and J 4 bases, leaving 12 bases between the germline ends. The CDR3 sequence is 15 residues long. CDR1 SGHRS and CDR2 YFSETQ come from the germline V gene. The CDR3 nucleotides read TGCGCCAGCAGCTTCGGACAGACCGGCACCGGGGAGCTGTTTTTT. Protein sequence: CASSFGQTGTGELFF.

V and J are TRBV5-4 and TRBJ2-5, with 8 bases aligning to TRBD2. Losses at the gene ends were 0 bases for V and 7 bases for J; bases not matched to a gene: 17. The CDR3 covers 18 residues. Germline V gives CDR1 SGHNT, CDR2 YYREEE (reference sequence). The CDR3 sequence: CASSLGSGSNFLGVTQYF. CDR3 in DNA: TGTGCCAGCAGCTTGGGAAGCGGGAGTAATTTTTTGGGAGTGACCCAGTACTTC.

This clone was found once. CDR3 bases: TGTGCCAGCAGCTTATGGGGAGGAGGTACAGATACGCAGTATTTT. It translates to CASSLWGGGTDTQYF. The rearrangement joins TRBV7-3 to TRBJ2-3; D is possibly TRBD2 (6 bases). CDR1 and CDR2 from the germline V gene are SGHTA and FQGTGA. This CDR3 region has 15 residues. V shed 2 bases and J shed 3 bases, with 12 bases lying between them. Looking up the rest from reference TRBV7-3 and TRBJ2-3 gives the full variable domain: GAGVSQTPSNKVTEKGKYVELRCDPISGHTALYWYRQSLGQGPEFLIYFQGTGAADDSGLPNDRFFAVRPEGSVSTLKIQRTERGDSAVYLCASSLWGGGTDTQYFGPGTRLTVL.

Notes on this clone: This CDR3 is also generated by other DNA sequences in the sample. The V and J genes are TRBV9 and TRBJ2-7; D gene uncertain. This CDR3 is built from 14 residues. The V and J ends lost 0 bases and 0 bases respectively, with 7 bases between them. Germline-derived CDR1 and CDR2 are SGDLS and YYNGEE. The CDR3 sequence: CASSVGGNSYEQYF. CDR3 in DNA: TGTGCCAGCAGCGTAGGTGGCAACTCCTACGAGCAGTACTTC. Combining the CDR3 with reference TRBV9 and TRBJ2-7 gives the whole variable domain DSGVTQTPKHLITATGQRVTLRCSPRSGDLSVYWYQQSLDQGLQFLIQYYNGEERAKGNILERFSAQQFPDLHSELNLSSLELGDSALYFCASSVGGNSYEQYFGPGTRLTVT.

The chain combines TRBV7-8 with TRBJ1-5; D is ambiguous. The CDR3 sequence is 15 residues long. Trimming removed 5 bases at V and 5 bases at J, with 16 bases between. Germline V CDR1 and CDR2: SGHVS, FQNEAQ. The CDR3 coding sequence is TGTGCCAGCAGCGCAGTATCAGGATACCATCAGCCCCAGCATTTT. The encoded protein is CASSAVSGYHQPQHF.

The CDR3 sequence is CASSLGKEGQPQHF. DNA for the CDR3: TGCGCCAGCAGCTTGGGAAAGGAAGGCCAGCCCCAGCATTTT. The V and J genes are TRBV5-1 and TRBJ1-5; no clear D gene. The germline gives CDR1 SGHRS, CDR2 YFSETQ. Trimming took off 0 bases at V and 7 bases at J, with 11 bases between the two ends. CDR3 size: 14 residues. Full variable domain (rest looked up from reference TRBV5-1 and TRBJ1-5): KAGVTQTPRYLIKTRGQQVTLSCSPISGHRSVSWYQQTPGQGLQFLFEYFSETQRNKGNFPGRFSGRQFSNSRSEMNVSTLELGDSALYLCASSLGKEGQPQHFGDGTRLSIL.

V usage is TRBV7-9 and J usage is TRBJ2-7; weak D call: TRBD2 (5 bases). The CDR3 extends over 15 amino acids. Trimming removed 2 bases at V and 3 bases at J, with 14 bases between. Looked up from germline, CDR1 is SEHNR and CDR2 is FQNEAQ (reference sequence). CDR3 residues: CASSLPGLGDYEQYF. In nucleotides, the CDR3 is TGTGCCAGCAGCTTACCTGGACTCGGAGACTACGAGCAGTACTTC.

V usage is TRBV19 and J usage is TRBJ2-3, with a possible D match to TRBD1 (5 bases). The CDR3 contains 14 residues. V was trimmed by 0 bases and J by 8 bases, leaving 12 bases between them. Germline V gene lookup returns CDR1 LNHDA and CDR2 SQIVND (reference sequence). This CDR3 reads CASSIDANRFTQYF. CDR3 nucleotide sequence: TGTGCCAGTAGTATAGATGCTAACAGGTTTACGCAGTATTTT.

CDR3 sequence reads: CATALQGYEQYF. CDR3 nucleotides: TGTGCCACCGCGTTACAGGGCTACGAGCAGTACTTC. This chain connects TRBV10-3 to TRBJ2-7; D is possibly TRBD1 (6 bases). CDR3 size: 12 residues. The V and J ends lost 10 bases and 3 bases respectively, with 13 bases between them. Germline lookup yields CDR1 ENHRY and CDR2 SYGVKD.

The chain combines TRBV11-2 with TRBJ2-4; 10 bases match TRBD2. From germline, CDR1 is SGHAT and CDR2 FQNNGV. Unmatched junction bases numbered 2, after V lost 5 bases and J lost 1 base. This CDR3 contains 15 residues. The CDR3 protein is CASSLGLAAKNIQYF. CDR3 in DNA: TGTGCCAGCAGCCTGGGACTAGCGGCCAAAAACATTCAGTACTTC.

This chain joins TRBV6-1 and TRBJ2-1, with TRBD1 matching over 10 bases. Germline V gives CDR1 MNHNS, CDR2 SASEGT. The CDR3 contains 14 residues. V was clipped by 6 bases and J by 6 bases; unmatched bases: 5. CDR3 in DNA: TGTGCCAGCAGGGGGACAGGGGCGGGCAATGAGCAGTTCTTC. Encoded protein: CASRGTGAGNEQFF.

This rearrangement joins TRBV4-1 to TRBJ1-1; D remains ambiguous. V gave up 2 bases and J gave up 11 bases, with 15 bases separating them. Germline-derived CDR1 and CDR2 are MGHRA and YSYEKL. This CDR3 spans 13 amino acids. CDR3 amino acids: CASSQLPGLMAFF. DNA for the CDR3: TGCGCCAGCAGCCAACTCCCCGGACTTATGGCTTTCTTT.

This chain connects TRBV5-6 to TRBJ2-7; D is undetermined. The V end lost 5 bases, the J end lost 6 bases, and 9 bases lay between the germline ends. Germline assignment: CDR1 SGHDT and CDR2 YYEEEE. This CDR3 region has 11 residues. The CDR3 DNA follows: TGTGCCAGCAGTTATCTCTCCGAGCAGTACTTC. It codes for CASSYLSEQYF.

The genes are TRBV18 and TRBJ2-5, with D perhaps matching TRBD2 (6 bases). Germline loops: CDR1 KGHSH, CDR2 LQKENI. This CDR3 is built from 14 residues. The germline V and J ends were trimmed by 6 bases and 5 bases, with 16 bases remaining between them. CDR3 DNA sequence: TGTGCCAGCTCCCTGCGGGGTGGAGGTGAGACCCAGTACTTC. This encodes CASSLRGGGETQYF.

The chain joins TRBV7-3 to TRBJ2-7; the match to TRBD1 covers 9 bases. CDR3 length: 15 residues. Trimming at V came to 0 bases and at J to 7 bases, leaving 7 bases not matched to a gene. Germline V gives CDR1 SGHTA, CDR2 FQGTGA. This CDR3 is CASSLTGQGLREQYF. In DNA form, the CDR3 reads TGTGCCAGCAGCTTAACCGGACAGGGGTTGCGGGAGCAGTACTTC. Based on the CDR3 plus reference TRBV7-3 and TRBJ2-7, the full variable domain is GAGVSQTPSNKVTEKGKYVELRCDPISGHTALYWYRQSLGQGPEFLIYFQGTGAADDSGLPNDRFFAVRPEGSVSTLKIQRTERGDSAVYLCASSLTGQGLREQYFGPGTRLTVT.

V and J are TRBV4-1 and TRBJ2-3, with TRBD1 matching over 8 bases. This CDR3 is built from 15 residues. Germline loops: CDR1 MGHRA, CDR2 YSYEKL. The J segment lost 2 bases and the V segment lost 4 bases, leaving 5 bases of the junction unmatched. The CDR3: CASSLDRANTDTQYF. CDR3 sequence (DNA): TGCGCCAGCAGCCTGGACAGGGCCAACACAGATACGCAGTATTTT.

The CDR3 DNA follows: TGTGCCAGCAGCCTGGCGTGGGAGACCCAGTACTTC. Protein: CASSLAWETQYF. The V gene is TRBV7-9, the J gene TRBJ2-5; D call uncertain. The V end was cut by 5 bases, the J end by 5 bases, with 9 bases between. The germline gives CDR1 SEHNR, CDR2 FQNEAQ (reference sequence). CDR3 length equals 12 residues.

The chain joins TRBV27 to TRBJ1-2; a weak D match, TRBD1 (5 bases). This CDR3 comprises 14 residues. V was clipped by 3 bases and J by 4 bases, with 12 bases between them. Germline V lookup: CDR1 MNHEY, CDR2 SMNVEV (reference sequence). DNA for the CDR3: TGTGCCAGCAGTTTGAGCAGGGCCTCCTATGGCTACACCTTC. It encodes CASSLSRASYGYTF.